The 23 T cell receptor beta chains below were found in one sample sequenced in a study of T-cell memory formation after mild COVID-19. From the 5' RACE reads, TCRdb called clonotypes with MiXCR, one entry per CDR3 protein. This table holds 250,000 to 350,000 distinct CDR3 sequences, 15% to 20% found once. The specimen was PBMCs or a T cell subset sorted from them (not recorded which). The receptors were sampled from a man between 18 and 35 years old who had mild COVID-19 (a few samples of this study predate the infection). Cell type and time point are not known.

The chain carries TRBV5-1 and TRBJ2-7; D is possibly TRBD1 (6 bases). Trimming took 5 bases from V and 7 from J, leaving 22 bases between them. The CDR3 has 15 residues. Germline CDR1 is SGHRS and CDR2 is YFSETQ. The CDR3 spells CASSPAPAGGEEQYF. The CDR3 DNA reads TGCGCCAGCAGTCCCGCGCCCGCTGGGGGCGAGGAGCAGTACTTC. Full variable domain (outside the CDR3, taken from reference TRBV5-1 and TRBJ2-7): KAGVTQTPRYLIKTRGQQVTLSCSPISGHRSVSWYQQTPGQGLQFLFEYFSETQRNKGNFPGRFSGRQFSNSRSEMNVSTLELGDSALYLCASSPAPAGGEEQYFGPGTRLTVT.

This clonotype has a handful of counts. The V and J genes are TRBV10-1 and TRBJ2-1, with 8 bases matching TRBD1. J was trimmed by 6 bases and V by 2 bases; bases with no gene match: 3. CDR3 length equals 14 residues. CDR1 is WNHNN and CDR2 is SYGVQD in the germline V gene (reference sequence). The CDR3 sequence: CASSEVDRANEQFF. The CDR3, as DNA: TGCGCCAGCAGTGAGGTGGACAGGGCCAATGAGCAGTTCTTC.

J is TRBJ2-2 and V is TRBV6-6, with 10 bases fitting TRBD1. The CDR3 spans 15 residues. Trimming at V came to 7 bases and at J to 1 base, leaving 3 bases not matched to a gene. CDR1 is MNHNY, CDR2 SVGAGI, per germline (reference sequence). CDR3 sequence reads: CASTDRGQNTGELFF. The CDR3 region has the DNA TGTGCCAGCACCGACAGGGGGCAGAACACCGGGGAGCTGTTTTTT.

This clonotype was seen repeatedly, ten times or more. CDR3: CSARDPSGRETQYF. In DNA form, the CDR3 reads TGCAGTGCTAGAGATCCAAGCGGGCGGGAGACCCAGTACTTC. The chain combines TRBV20-1 with TRBJ2-5, with D possibly TRBD2 on 6 matching bases. Germline CDR1 is DFQATT and CDR2 is SNEGSKA (reference sequence). The V end lost 0 bases, the J end lost 5 bases, and 13 bases lay between the germline ends. The CDR3 has 14 amino acids.

The V call is TRBV11-3, the J call TRBJ1-2; 7 bases align to TRBD1. With V trimmed by 4 bases and J by 3 bases, 8 bases remained unmatched. The CDR3 runs 15 residues. Germline-derived CDR1 and CDR2 are SGHNT and YENEEA. CDR3 sequence: CASSYPRGPDYGYTF. The CDR3 coding sequence is TGTGCCAGCAGCTACCCGAGGGGGCCGGACTATGGCTACACCTTC.

This clonotype was detected only a few times. The V and J genes are TRBV7-9 and TRBJ1-3; no firm D call. Germline CDR1 reads SEHNR; CDR2 reads FQNEAQ (reference sequence). This CDR3 spans 14 amino acids. V gave up 3 bases and J gave up 0 bases, with 6 bases separating them. CDR3 sequence (DNA): TGTGCCAGCAGCTTCGGACCCTCTGGAAACACCATATATTTT. It codes for CASSFGPSGNTIYF.

The chain carries TRBV10-2 and TRBJ2-7; 8 nucleotides align to TRBD2. With 5 bases clipped from V and 0 bases from J, the junction kept 3 bases outside the gene matches. The V gene's germline CDR1 is WSHSY and CDR2 SAAADI. This CDR3 spans 14 amino acids. The DNA of the CDR3 is TGCGCCAGCAGTCGCGGGACTAGCTCCTACGAGCAGTACTTC. It yields the protein CASSRGTSSYEQYF.

This clonotype has just a few counts. The chain uses TRBV6-2 or TRBV6-3 and TRBJ2-5, with 12 nucleotides matching TRBD2. With V trimmed by 5 bases and J by 4 bases, 2 bases remained unmatched. The germline V gene has CDR1 MNHEY and CDR2 SVGEGT. This CDR3 has 14 residues. The CDR3 DNA is TGTGCCAGCAGTGCTAGCGGGGGGGTAGAGACCCAGTACTTC. Translating it yields CASSASGGVETQYF.

This clonotype appeared a few times. CDR3 sequence reads: CAIRLYNEQFF. CDR3 coding DNA: TGTGCCATCAGGCTTTACAATGAGCAGTTCTTC. This chain links TRBV10-3 with TRBJ2-1; D is unclear. V lost 6 bases to trimming and J lost 4 bases, with 4 bases between them. CDR1 and CDR2 (germline): ENHRY, SYGVKD. The CDR3 is 11 residues long.

The chain joins TRBV4-1 to TRBJ2-4, with D uncertain. CDR1 and CDR2 from the germline V gene are MGHRA and YSYEKL. Trimming stripped 3 bases from V and 9 bases from J, with 9 bases between. The CDR3 length is 12 residues. For the CDR3, the DNA is TGCGCCAGCAGCCAGGCCCACGGCATTCAGTACTTC. Translating it yields CASSQAHGIQYF.

The chain employs TRBV6-5 and TRBJ2-3; D remains ambiguous. The V end was cut by 0 bases, the J end by 12 bases, with 7 bases between. The CDR3 sequence is 11 residues long. Germline-derived CDR1 and CDR2 are MNHEY and SVGAGI. The CDR3 protein is CASSYSKGQYF. The CDR3 region has the DNA TGTGCCAGCAGTTACTCGAAAGGCCAGTATTTT.

As for this clonotype: At one boundary the junction diverges from the germline segment, which might be a read error. The chain has TRBV4-1 and TRBJ2-5; weak D call: TRBD1 (6 bases). CDR1 MGHRA and CDR2 YSYEKL come from the germline V gene. The CDR3 is 16 residues long. The CDR3: CASSLTSGVRGETQDF. As DNA, the CDR3 is TGCGCCAGCAGCCTCACATCAGGGGTTCGGGGAGAGACCCAGGACTTC.

This clonotype has only a few counts. J is TRBJ2-5 and V is TRBV5-1; TRBD2 agrees at 8 bases. The CDR3 has 14 residues. V trimming: 2 bases; J trimming: 5 bases; junction bases outside the gene matches: 5. CDR1 and CDR2 from the germline V gene are SGHRS and YFSETQ. The CDR3, as DNA: TGCGCCAGCAGCTTAGCGGGGGCCGGGGAGACCCAGTACTTC. Translating it yields CASSLAGAGETQYF.

This clonotype appeared a few times. The rearrangement uses TRBV20-1 and TRBJ2-1; D ambiguous. CDR3 length equals 14 residues. Per germline, CDR1 DFQATT and CDR2 SNEGSKA (reference sequence). V dropped 3 bases and J dropped 7 bases, with 16 bases sitting between them. The CDR3 DNA follows: TGCAGTGCTAGCTCCCACTTGAAAAGTAATGAGCAGTTCTTC. Translated, it gives CSASSHLKSNEQFF.

The chain links TRBV7-2 to TRBJ1-4, with TRBD1 matching 9 bases. CDR3 length equals 15 residues. J gave up 5 bases and V 5 bases, and 6 bases lay outside the gene matches. The germline V gene has CDR1 SGHTA and CDR2 FQGNSA. The CDR3 nucleotides read TGTGCCAGCAGCACCGACGGGACAGGGAATGAAAAACTGTTTTTT. It is translated as CASSTDGTGNEKLFF.

The V and J genes are TRBV7-2 and TRBJ2-5, with 8 bases identical to TRBD2. The V segment lost 5 bases and the J segment 5 bases; nucleotides outside the gene matches: 10. The CDR3 covers 15 residues. CDR1 is SGHTA, CDR2 FQGNSA, per germline. This CDR3 is CASSPSSGGGETQYF. CDR3 coding DNA: TGTGCCAGCAGCCCCTCAAGCGGGGGAGGGGAGACCCAGTACTTC.

The chain employs TRBV9 and TRBJ2-1, with 12 bases lining up with TRBD2. V lost 7 bases, J lost 0 bases, and 8 bases stayed unmatched. CDR1 is SGDLS, CDR2 YYNGEE, per germline. The CDR3 is 17 amino acids. The CDR3 sequence: CASAGLAGRSSYNEQFF. Written as DNA, the CDR3 is TGTGCCAGCGCCGGACTAGCGGGGAGGAGCTCCTACAATGAGCAGTTCTTC. The variable domain in full, with the rest retrieved from reference TRBV9 and TRBJ2-1, is DSGVTQTPKHLITATGQRVTLRCSPRSGDLSVYWYQQSLDQGLQFLIQYYNGEERAKGNILERFSAQQFPDLHSELNLSSLELGDSALYFCASAGLAGRSSYNEQFFGPGTRLTVL.

The sample holds many counts of this clonotype. This chain links TRBV7-8 with TRBJ2-7; D is possibly TRBD1 (5 bases). V lost 5 bases and J lost 7, with 18 bases in between. Germline V gene lookup returns CDR1 SGHVS and CDR2 FQNEAQ. The CDR3 is made up of 14 amino acids. CDR3 coding DNA: TGTGCCAGCAGCCCCCTCGTCGGACAATCAGAGCAGTACGTC. Protein sequence: CASSPLVGQSEQYV.

The chain employs TRBV29-1 and TRBJ1-5; 10 bases fit TRBD1. From germline, CDR1 is SQVTM and CDR2 ANQGSEA. After removal of 4 bases from V and 5 bases from J, the junction contained 5 bases not matched to a gene. CDR3 length equals 14 residues. CDR3 region: CSVAGTGEHQPQHF. DNA of the CDR3: TGCAGCGTTGCCGGGACAGGGGAACATCAGCCCCAGCATTTT. Full variable domain (outside the CDR3, taken from reference TRBV29-1 and TRBJ1-5): SAVISQKPSRDICQRGTSLTIQCQVDSQVTMMFWYRQQPGQSLTLIATANQGSEATYESGFVIDKFPISRPNLTFSTLTVSNMSPEDSSIYLCSVAGTGEHQPQHFGDGTRLSIL.

The J gene is TRBJ1-2, the V gene TRBV5-1; 10 nucleotides match TRBD1. The CDR3 loop spans 16 amino acids. The germline V gene has CDR1 SGHRS and CDR2 YFSETQ. Losses at the gene ends were 2 bases for V and 7 bases for J; bases not matched to a gene: 11. For the CDR3, the DNA is TGCGCCAGCAGCTTCTCCGGGACAGGGGTGTCGGTTGGCTACACCTTC. Translation gives CASSFSGTGVSVGYTF.

The chain combines TRBV11-1 with TRBJ2-1; TRBD1 or TRBD2 may be the D gene (5 bases each). Trimming stripped 2 bases from V and 8 bases from J, with 13 bases between. The CDR3 covers 14 residues. The V gene's germline CDR1 is SGHAT and CDR2 FQDESV (reference sequence). Here the CDR3 reads CASSLRGDGYEQFF. The CDR3 DNA follows: TGTGCCAGCAGCTTACGAGGGGACGGCTATGAGCAGTTCTTC.

V usage is TRBV6-5 and J usage is TRBJ1-6; D may be TRBD1 (6 bases). V shed 5 bases and J shed 2 bases, with 10 bases lying between them. Germline V CDR1 and CDR2: MNHEY, SVGAGI. The CDR3 has 15 amino acids. The CDR3 region has the DNA TGTGCCAGCAGTAGGGGGGGCACCTATAATTCACCCCTCCACTTT. This codes for CASSRGGTYNSPLHF.

This sequence joins TRBV4-2 and TRBJ2-2, with 11 bases aligning to TRBD2. The CDR3 extends over 17 amino acids. Germline-derived CDR1 and CDR2 are LGHNA and YNFKEQ. V lost 0 bases and J lost 4; bases outside the gene matches: 4. CDR3 bases: TGTGCCAGCAGCCAAGATGGGCTAGCGGGGGGCACCGGGGAGCTGTTTTTT. Translated, it gives CASSQDGLAGGTGELFF.